This passage covers 27 T cell receptor beta chains from one sample sequenced in a study of tumor-infiltrating lymphocytes in localized non-small cell lung cancer listed by TCRdb under 2021. Libraries were built with the immunoSEQ multiplex PCR assay. As stored in TCRdb, this immuneACCESS dataset retains in-frame rearrangements with V and J assigned. A fraction of the clones does not appear; measured against another copy, unresolved V genes explain less than half of the discrepancy, and the remainder lacks a known reason. In all, the sample holds about 12,000 clones, and 80% to 90% of those were seen once. Of the sample, 8% to 10% is held by the ten largest clones. Specimen: lung tumor tissue. The receptors derive from a human donor with non-small cell lung cancer.

This chain connects TRBV30 to TRBJ2-1; 7 nucleotides align to TRBD1. Germline CDR1 and CDR2: GTSNPN and SVGIG (reference sequence). There are 11 residues in the CDR3. V trimming: 5 bases; J trimming: 9 bases; junction bases outside the gene matches: 4. CDR3 sequence reads: CAWGDRVEQFF. CDR3 nucleotide sequence: TGTGCCTGGGGAGACAGGGTTGAGCAGTTCTTC.

The V gene is TRBV10-3, the J gene TRBJ2-7, with D perhaps matching TRBD2 (5 bases). The germline CDR1 and CDR2 sequences are ENHRY and SYGVKD. Trimming cost V 11 bases and J 2 bases, with 16 bases left between them. The CDR3 is 13 residues long. CDR3 nucleotides: TGTGCCCACAAGGGAGCGTCTACCTACGAGCAGTACTTC. Its translation is CAHKGASTYEQYF.

J is TRBJ2-6 and V is TRBV6-5, with D perhaps matching TRBD1 (5 bases). The germline gives CDR1 MNHEY, CDR2 SVGAGI. The CDR3 loop spans 15 amino acids. The ends were cut back, 5 bases at V and 0 bases at J, with 8 bases in the middle. CDR3 DNA: TGTGCCAGCAGTGTACAGGACTCTGGGGCCAACGTCCTGACTTTC. Translating it yields CASSVQDSGANVLTF.

This clone was counted a single time. The chain has TRBV2 and TRBJ2-7, with TRBD1 identical over 12 bases. From germline, CDR1 is SNHLY and CDR2 FYNNEI. V trimming: 11 bases; J trimming: 7 bases; junction bases outside the gene matches: 9. This CDR3 is 13 amino acids long. The DNA for the CDR3 is TGTGCCTCCGTAGGGGACAGGGGGCTTGAGCAGTACTTC. It is translated as CASVGDRGLEQYF.

The chain couples TRBV5-1 to TRBJ2-7; 11 nucleotides match TRBD2. V lost 4 bases to trimming and J lost 3 bases; unmatched junction nucleotides: 6. CDR1 is SGHRS, CDR2 YFSETQ, per germline. CDR3 length: 15 residues. The CDR3 spells CASSDRTSGYYEQYF. In DNA form, the CDR3 reads TGCGCCAGCAGCGATAGGACTAGCGGGTACTACGAGCAGTACTTC.

The chain employs TRBV29-1 and TRBJ2-4; D may be TRBD1 or TRBD2 (5 bases each). The CDR3 has 14 amino acids. V lost 4 bases and J lost 8, with 18 bases in between. CDR1 is SQVTM and CDR2 is ANQGSEA in the germline V gene. CDR3 protein: CSVAPQGVGDIQYF. The CDR3, as DNA: TGCAGCGTTGCACCCCAGGGTGTGGGGGACATTCAGTACTTC. The variable domain in full, completed from reference TRBV29-1 and TRBJ2-4, reads SAVISQKPSRDICQRGTSLTIQCQVDSQVTMMFWYRQQPGQSLTLIATANQGSEATYESGFVIDKFPISRPNLTFSTLTVSNMSPEDSSIYLCSVAPQGVGDIQYFGAGTRLSVL.

This chain connects TRBV10-1 to TRBJ2-4; the D gene is possibly TRBD2 (6 bases). Germline V gene data show CDR1 as WNHNN and CDR2 as SYGVQD (reference sequence). The CDR3 spans 13 residues. V was shortened by 6 bases and J by 5 bases, with 11 bases between the two germline ends. CDR3 region: CASSRPGENIQYF. DNA of the CDR3: TGCGCCAGCAGCCGCCCGGGGGAAAACATTCAGTACTTC.

The chain links TRBV28 to TRBJ1-5, with 7 nucleotides matching TRBD1. The CDR3 is made up of 15 amino acids. Germline CDR1 reads MDHEN; CDR2 reads SYDVKM. Trimming took 7 bases from V and 4 from J; bases not matched to a gene: 10. Here the CDR3 DNA reads TGTGCCAGCATTCCCGAGACACAGGGGAATCAGCCCCAGCATTTT. Translating gives CASIPETQGNQPQHF.

The V and J genes are TRBV30 and TRBJ1-2, with no clear D. V lost 0 bases to trimming and J lost 8 bases, with 13 bases between them. Germline-derived CDR1 and CDR2 are GTSNPN and SVGIG (reference sequence). The CDR3 length is 13 residues. Here the CDR3 reads CAWSVTTPRGYTF. The CDR3, as DNA: TGTGCCTGGAGTGTAACGACCCCGAGAGGCTACACCTTC.

V is TRBV5-1 and J is TRBJ2-7; TRBD1 might be the D (5 bases). Trimming pared 3 bases from V and 0 bases from J, leaving 16 bases between. The germline V gene has CDR1 SGHRS and CDR2 YFSETQ. CDR3 size: 16 residues. In DNA, the CDR3 is TGCGCCAGCAGCTGGGGCCCTAGTAGACTCTCCTACGAGCAGTACTTC. The encoded protein is CASSWGPSRLSYEQYF.

The V and J genes are TRBV11-2 and TRBJ2-5, with 13 nucleotides matching TRBD2. Germline V gives CDR1 SGHAT, CDR2 FQNNGV. Unmatched junction bases numbered 4, after V lost 5 bases and J lost 1 base. The CDR3 is made up of 16 amino acids. CDR3 sequence reads: CASSLRLAGGQETQYF. CDR3 bases: TGTGCCAGCAGCCTAAGACTAGCGGGGGGCCAAGAGACCCAGTACTTC.

This clone occurred once. This chain links TRBV30 with TRBJ2-7, with TRBD1 matching over 7 bases. The CDR3 covers 14 residues. The V gene's germline CDR1 is GTSNPN and CDR2 SVGIG (reference sequence). The DNA of the CDR3 is TGTGCACGCCCGGCACAGGGGTGGACCTACGAGCAGTACTTC. This encodes CARPAQGWTYEQYF.

The chain has TRBV6-5 and TRBJ2-4, with 11 bases that match TRBD1. Unmatched junction bases numbered 7, after V lost 6 bases and J lost 9 bases. Germline V gene sequence: CDR1 MNHEY, CDR2 SVGAGI. CDR3 length equals 14 residues. CDR3 bases: TGTGCCAGCAGCCCTCGGACAGGGGGCCTCATTCAGTACTTC. Translation: CASSPRTGGLIQYF.

The chain joins TRBV7-9 to TRBJ2-7; D ambiguous. V lost 4 bases and J 2 bases, leaving 12 bases between the germline ends. Germline-derived CDR1 and CDR2 are SEHNR and FQNEAQ (reference sequence). CDR3 size: 14 residues. CDR3 nucleotides: TGTGCCAGCAGCTCAGTTGACAACACCTACGAGCAGTACTTC. Translation: CASSSVDNTYEQYF.

This chain joins TRBV28 and TRBJ2-5; the match to TRBD2 covers 11 bases. The CDR3 has 15 amino acids. Germline V CDR1 and CDR2: MDHEN, SYDVKM. V dropped 5 bases and J dropped 6; count of bases not matched to a gene: 8. Here the CDR3 reads CASSPPTSGVKTQYF. The CDR3 nucleotides are TGTGCCAGCAGTCCCCCGACTAGCGGGGTAAAGACCCAGTACTTC.

The J gene is TRBJ1-4, the V gene TRBV5-1, with D perhaps matching TRBD1 (6 bases). Germline V gene data show CDR1 as SGHRS and CDR2 as YFSETQ. V lost 4 bases and J lost 5, with 15 bases in between. CDR3 length: 15 amino acids. The CDR3 DNA is TGCGCCAGCAGCGTGGGGGGGCAGGGCAATGAAAAACTGTTTTTT. It specifies CASSVGGQGNEKLFF.

The rearrangement uses TRBV11-2 and TRBJ2-2; D is unclear. From germline, CDR1 is SGHAT and CDR2 FQNNGV. This CDR3 has 13 residues. The V gene lost 6 bases and the J gene lost 6 bases, with 11 bases spanning the gap. The CDR3 is CASSPDGAGELFF. The DNA of the CDR3 is TGTGCCAGCAGTCCAGACGGTGCCGGGGAGCTGTTTTTT.

The chain has TRBV7-9 and TRBJ1-5, with D possibly matching TRBD1 (6 bases). Looked up from germline, CDR1 is SEHNR and CDR2 is FQNEAQ (reference sequence). The CDR3 totals 15 residues. Deletions cut 1 base from V and 6 bases from J, with 13 bases between. CDR3: CASSLGDTGSQPQHF. The CDR3 DNA reads as TGTGCCAGCAGCTTAGGGGACACCGGGAGTCAGCCCCAGCATTTT.

The gene calls are TRBV6-1 and TRBJ1-6; D perhaps matches TRBD1 (5 bases). Germline CDR1 is MNHNS and CDR2 is SASEGT. With 4 bases removed from V and 7 bases from J, the gap between germline ends came to 14 bases. The CDR3 has 15 amino acids. The CDR3 spells CASSGLGLANSPLHF. The CDR3 DNA reads TGTGCCAGCAGTGGCCTGGGACTGGCAAATTCACCCCTCCACTTT.

This chain uses TRBV30 with TRBJ1-2; D call uncertain. The CDR3 is made up of 13 amino acids. The ends were cut back, 3 bases at V and 0 bases at J, with 8 bases in the middle. The germline gives CDR1 GTSNPN, CDR2 SVGIG (reference sequence). The CDR3 DNA reads TGTGCCTGGAGATTCGGGGCTAACTATGGCTACACCTTC. It specifies CAWRFGANYGYTF.

The V call is TRBV9, the J call TRBJ2-7; D not resolved. Germline CDR1 reads SGDLS; CDR2 reads YYNGEE. The V and J ends lost 0 bases and 3 bases respectively, with 4 bases between them. This CDR3 region has 12 residues. CDR3: CASSVDGYEQYF. CDR3 bases: TGTGCCAGCAGCGTAGACGGCTACGAGCAGTACTTC.

This clone was detected once. The rearrangement links TRBV10-3 to TRBJ1-2; D gene unclear. Germline lookup yields CDR1 ENHRY and CDR2 SYGVKD. This CDR3 is 15 amino acids long. The V gene lost 0 bases and the J gene lost 8 bases, with 16 bases spanning the gap. The CDR3 here is CAISESKGGLGGYTF. As DNA, the CDR3 is TGTGCCATCAGTGAGTCGAAGGGCGGACTCGGAGGCTACACCTTC.

The chain has TRBV9 and TRBJ1-2; D ambiguous. This CDR3 contains 15 residues. CDR1 and CDR2 (germline): SGDLS, YYNGEE. V lost 4 bases and J lost 3, with 16 bases in between. The CDR3 reads CASSSPVGADYGYTF. The CDR3 nucleotides read TGTGCCAGCAGCTCTCCAGTTGGAGCGGACTATGGCTACACCTTC.

The gene calls are TRBV6-1 and TRBJ1-2, with 7 nucleotides matching TRBD1. V lost 5 bases and J lost 5; bases outside the gene matches: 11. This CDR3 has 15 amino acids. Germline V CDR1 and CDR2: MNHNS, SASEGT. In nucleotides, the CDR3 is TGTGCCAGCAGTCCGGGACAGCCAAACCTTTATGGCTACACCTTC. It translates to CASSPGQPNLYGYTF.

CDR3 sequence (DNA): TGTGCCAGCAGCTTGGACTCCGGGACAGGTACTGTCACCGGGGAGCTGTTTTTT. Amino acids: CASSLDSGTGTVTGELFF. The chain has TRBV5-4 and TRBJ2-2, with 8 bases matching TRBD1. This CDR3 is built from 18 residues. V lost 0 bases, J lost 4 bases, and 11 bases stayed unmatched. CDR1 and CDR2 (germline): SGHNT, YYREEE (reference sequence).

This rearrangement joins TRBV21-1 to TRBJ1-3. TRBV21-1 counts as a pseudogene. The CDR3 has 10 amino acids. The CDR3 sequence is CATISHTIYF. The CDR3 DNA follows: TGTGCCACCATCTCGCACACCATATATTTT.

The gene calls are TRBV5-1 and TRBJ2-7; a weak D match, TRBD2 (6 bases). Germline V gene lookup returns CDR1 SGHRS and CDR2 YFSETQ. V lost 9 bases, J lost 0 bases, and 19 bases lay in between. The CDR3 is 15 amino acids. The CDR3 sequence: CATFSPGETSYEQYF. CDR3 coding DNA: TGCGCCACCTTCTCCCCGGGGGAAACCTCCTACGAGCAGTACTTC.